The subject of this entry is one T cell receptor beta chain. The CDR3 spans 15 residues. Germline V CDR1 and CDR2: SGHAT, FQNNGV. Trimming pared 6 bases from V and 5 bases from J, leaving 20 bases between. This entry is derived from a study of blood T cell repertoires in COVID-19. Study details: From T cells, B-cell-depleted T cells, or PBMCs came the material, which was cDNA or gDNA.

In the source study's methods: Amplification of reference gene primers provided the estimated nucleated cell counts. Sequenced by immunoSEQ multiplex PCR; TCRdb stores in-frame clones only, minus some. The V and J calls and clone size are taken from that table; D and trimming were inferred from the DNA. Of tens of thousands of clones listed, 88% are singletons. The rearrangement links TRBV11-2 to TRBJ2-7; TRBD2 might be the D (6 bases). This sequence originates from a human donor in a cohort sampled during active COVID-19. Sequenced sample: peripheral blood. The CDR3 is CASRQLQHPGDEQYF. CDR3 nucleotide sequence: TGTGCCAGCAGGCAATTACAGCACCCGGGGGACGAGCAGTACTTC.